Given below is one T cell receptor beta chain in context. With 60 Vbeta and 13 Jbeta primers, the PCR was carried out. Using immunoSEQ multiplex PCR, the repertoire was profiled, and TCRdb retains in-frame clones only, with some absent. The table lists approximately 150,000 clones, roughly 83% of them singletons. This sample stems from a study of cytomegalovirus exposure and HLA in healthy donors. The germline CDR1 and CDR2 sequences are WNHNN and SYGVQD (reference sequence). V gave up 6 bases and J gave up 6 bases; unmatched junction bases: 6. CDR3 length equals 14 residues. The receptor was isolated from a human donor in good health. The sequencing sample was made of PBMCs. This chain uses TRBV10-1 with TRBJ2-3, with 10 bases matching TRBD2. The CDR3 loop is CASRAGGPLDTQYF. As DNA, the CDR3 is TGCGCCAGCAGAGCGGGAGGGCCCTTGGATACGCAGTATTTT.